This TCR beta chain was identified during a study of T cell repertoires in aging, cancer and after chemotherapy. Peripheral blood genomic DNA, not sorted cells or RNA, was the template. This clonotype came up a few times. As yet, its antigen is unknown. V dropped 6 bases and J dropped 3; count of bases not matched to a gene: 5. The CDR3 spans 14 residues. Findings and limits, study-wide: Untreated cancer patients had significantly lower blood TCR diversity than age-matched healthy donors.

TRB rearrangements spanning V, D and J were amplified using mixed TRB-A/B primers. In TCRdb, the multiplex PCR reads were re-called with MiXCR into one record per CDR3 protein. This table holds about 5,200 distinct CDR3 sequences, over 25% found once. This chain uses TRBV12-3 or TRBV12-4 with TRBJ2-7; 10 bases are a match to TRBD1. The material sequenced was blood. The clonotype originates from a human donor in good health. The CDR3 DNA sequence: TGTGCCAGCAGACCGACAGGGGGCGTCTACGAGCAGTACTTC. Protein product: CASRPTGGVYEQYF.